Listed below are T cell receptor beta chains from one sample, sequenced in a study of T cell responses to AZD1222 COVID-19 vaccine. Generated by immunoSEQ multiplex PCR, the TCRdb table keeps only in-frame clones and is missing some. Of about 110,000 clones listed, more than 70% are singletons. The material sequenced was peripheral blood, taken on day 0 of AZD1222 vaccination. All receptors derive from an adult in good health. Both conserved end residues are part of each CDR3. A D gene is named only where the DNA matches it firmly. The listing skips clone size in some rows; elsewhere it reads once, few, many or a size class.

>-|TRBJ2-1|TRBD2|TRBV6-1
CASSEASASSGGLGREQFF
TGTGCCAGCAGTGAAGCGTCAGCGTCTAGCGGGGGGTTAGGGCGTGAGCAGTTCTTC
>-|TRBJ1-6|-|TRBV6-5
CASSYGGSSYNSPLHF
TGTGCCAGCAGTTACGGGGGGAGCTCCTATAATTCACCCCTCCACTTT
>-|TRBJ1-3|-|TRBV5-1
CASSSTYTSNGNTIYF
TGCGCCAGCAGCTCCACCTATACATCAAATGGAAACACCATATATTTT
>-|TRBJ2-7|TRBD2|TRBV4-2
CASSQVAGGSYEQYF
TGTGCCAGCAGCCAAGTAGCGGGGGGGTCCTACGAGCAGTACTTC
>-|TRBJ2-1|-|TRBV7-6
CASSLVALVSYNEQFF
TGTGCCAGCAGCTTAGTAGCGTTAGTCTCCTACAATGAGCAGTTCTTC
>-|TRBJ2-4|-|TRBV2
CASKGQRRDIQYF
TGTGCCAGCAAAGGGCAGCGTCGAGACATTCAGTACTTC
>-|TRBJ1-5|-|TRBV29-1
CSVEEGRGQPQHF
TGCAGCGTTGAGGAAGGGAGGGGTCAGCCCCAGCATTTT
>-|TRBJ1-4|TRBD1|TRBV5-6
CASSLAYRGDEKLFF
TGTGCCAGCAGCTTGGCCTACAGGGGGGATGAAAAACTGTTTTTT
>-|TRBJ2-3|-|TRBV5-1
CASRDGTDTQYF
TGCGCCAGCCGGGACGGCACAGATACGCAGTATTTT
>-|TRBJ2-7|-|TRBV19
CASSATGGAYEQYF
TGTGCCAGTAGTGCAACGGGCGGGGCCTACGAGCAGTACTTC
>-|TRBJ2-7|-|TRBV6-2/TRBV6-3
CASSYLGSFYEQYF
TGTGCCAGCAGTTACTTGGGCAGCTTCTACGAGCAGTACTTC
>few|TRBJ1-2|-|TRBV7-9
CASSPENYGYTF
TGTGCCAGCAGCCCTGAGAACTATGGCTACACCTTC
>-|TRBJ2-3|TRBD2|TRBV7-2
CASSQGRGGRTDTQYF
TGTGCCAGCAGCCAGGGGCGGGGGGGCCGGACAGATACGCAGTATTTT
>-|TRBJ2-7|-|TRBV29-1
CSVVELNYEQYF
TGCAGCGTTGTGGAACTTAACTACGAGCAGTACTTC
>-|TRBJ1-1|-|TRBV18
CASSPQHGSTEAFF
TGTGCCAGCTCACCACAACACGGGAGCACTGAAGCTTTCTTT
>-|TRBJ1-3|-|TRBV6-5
CASRVDGGNTIYF
TGTGCCAGCAGGGTTGATGGCGGAAACACCATATATTTT
>-|TRBJ2-2|TRBD1|TRBV5-1
CASSRKWRVDRENTGELFF
TGCGCCAGCAGCCGTAAATGGCGGGTGGACAGGGAGAACACCGGGGAGCTGTTTTTT
>-|TRBJ1-5|-|TRBV6-5
CASLDNNQPQHF
TGTGCCAGCCTTGACAACAATCAGCCCCAGCATTTT
>-|TRBJ1-2|-|TRBV29-1
CSVWVNYGYTF
TGCAGCGTCTGGGTCAACTATGGCTACACCTTC
>-|TRBJ2-1|-|TRBV18
CASSPAGSDNEQFF
TGTGCCAGCTCACCCGCGGGTTCAGACAATGAGCAGTTCTTC
>-|TRBJ1-1|-|TRBV4-2
CASSPSDAEKAFF
TGTGCCAGCAGCCCCTCAGATGCCGAAAAAGCTTTCTTT
>-|TRBJ1-5|TRBD1|TRBV24-1
CATSDGRTGETQPQHF
TGTGCCACCAGTGATGGGAGGACAGGGGAAACTCAGCCCCAGCATTTT
>once|TRBJ2-3|TRBD1|TRBV29-1
CSAVGQVTDTQYF
TGCAGCGCCGTCGGACAGGTCACAGATACGCAGTATTTT
>-|TRBJ1-2|-|TRBV9
CASSAGTSGGYTF
TGTGCCAGCAGCGCCGGGACTTCCGGAGGCTACACCTTC
>-|TRBJ2-5|-|TRBV9
CASSTPTGRRGLEETQYF
TGTGCCAGCAGCACCCCAACGGGACGGCGAGGACTCGAAGAGACCCAGTACTTC
>few|TRBJ2-2|-|TRBV7-2
CASSLNRESGELFF
TGTGCCAGCAGCTTAAACAGGGAATCCGGGGAGCTGTTTTTT
>once|TRBJ2-1|TRBD1|TRBV19
CASSVGQGGFNEQFF
TGTGCCAGTAGTGTCGGACAGGGAGGCTTCAATGAGCAGTTCTTC
>-|TRBJ2-7|-|TRBV7-2
CASSSKPWISDEQYF
TGTGCCAGCAGCTCAAAACCCTGGATCTCGGACGAGCAGTACTTC
>-|TRBJ2-3|-|TRBV6-7
CASHFLLSGWGADTQYF
TGTGCCAGTCATTTTCTCTTATCGGGGTGGGGGGCAGATACGCAGTATTTT
>-|TRBJ1-5|-|TRBV7-6
CASSSRGSTNQPQHF
TGTGCCAGCAGCTCCAGGGGTTCCACCAATCAGCCCCAGCATTTT
>-|TRBJ1-2|-|TRBV6-5
CASTPNPSNYGYTF
TGTGCCAGCACCCCAAACCCCTCTAACTATGGCTACACCTTC
>once|TRBJ2-5|-|TRBV5-4
CASSPDRSLIETQYF
TGTGCCAGCAGCCCCGACAGGAGCCTCATAGAGACCCAGTACTTC
>once|TRBJ1-3|-|TRBV7-6
CASSSTWTAGNTIYF
TGTGCCAGCAGCTCAACCTGGACGGCTGGAAACACCATATATTTT
>-|TRBJ1-2|-|TRBV5-6
CASSLGSQSYTF
TGTGCCAGCAGCTTGGGTAGCCAAAGCTACACCTTC
>-|TRBJ1-1|-|TRBV11-2
CASSLEVDTEAFF
TGTGCCAGCAGCTTAGAGGTAGACACTGAAGCTTTCTTT
>-|TRBJ1-5|-|TRBV11-2
CASSLGLDQPQHF
TGTGCCAGCAGCCTAGGGCTGGATCAGCCCCAGCATTTT
>-|TRBJ1-6|-|TRBV28
CASSLVQSNSPLHF
TGTGCCAGCAGTTTGGTACAGTCTAATTCACCCCTCCACTTT
>once|TRBJ1-2|-|TRBV28
CATRGVPALYGYTF
TGTGCCACGCGAGGGGTTCCGGCCCTCTATGGCTACACCTTC